This record looks at one T cell receptor beta chain sequence and its context. The antigen remains undetermined. This sample was taken from a study of identifying expanded T cells in peripheral blood. General observations from the study: Clone count variance between roughly 2-week samples rose with total template count.

Only in-frame clones appear in the TCRdb table, and some are missing; sequencing was by immunoSEQ multiplex PCR. The sample carries about 89,000 clones, 70% to 90% recorded once. Per the germline V gene, CDR1 is MGHRA and CDR2 is YSYEKL. The CDR3 contains 14 residues. Trimming pared 4 bases from V and 6 bases from J, leaving 15 bases between. Healthy donors had no documented immune events, such as infections, while sampled. The chain recombines TRBV4-1 with TRBJ1-2, with a tentative D call TRBD1 (6 bases). The TCR originated in a person aged 18-69 years in good health. The sample comprised blood. The CDR3 reads CASSPLPGVNGYTF. The CDR3 DNA is TGCGCCAGCAGCCCCCTCCCAGGGGTTAATGGCTACACCTTC.